Sequencing of this T cell receptor (beta chain) was carried out in a study of T cells in Graves' hyperthyroidism and ophthalmopathy. The V gene's germline CDR1 is SGDLS and CDR2 YYNGEE. The CDR3 is 19 amino acids. Germline trimming cut 4 bases from V and 4 bases from J; bases unmatched to any gene: 17. In this sample, this clonotype turned up a few times. Template material for amplifying TCR beta CDR3 regions consisted of RNA transcripts. The HTBI primer set drove a first-round RT-PCR of the TCR CDR3. Each CDR3 protein gets one entry after TCRdb re-called the multiplex PCR reads with MiXCR. The sample carries hundreds of thousands of distinct CDR3 sequences, approximately 40% recorded once.

The TCR sequence derives from a man aged 18 to 30 with Graves' hyperthyroidism. This chain links TRBV9 with TRBJ2-2; 9 bases are shared with TRBD1. Input material: blood. The CDR3: CASSTGGAGTYLFTGELFF. CDR3 bases: TGTGCCAGCAGCACAGGGGGCGCGGGAACTTACTTATTCACCGGGGAGCTGTTTTTT.